The rows below give T cell receptor beta chains drawn from one sample of a study of blood T cells in healthy people across ages. In TCRdb, the 5' RACE reads were re-called with MiXCR into one record per CDR3 protein. Among about 1,500,000 distinct CDR3 sequences listed, 35% to 45% were seen once. Sequenced material: blood. The receptors were sampled from a woman younger than 35 in good health. Each CDR3 is given with its conserved first and last residue. A D gene is named only where the DNA matches it firmly. Size is stated for part of the rows, as once, few or many counts, or as a class when the clone is expanded.

j_call,v_call,clone_size,d_call,cdr3_length,cdr3_nt,cdr3_aa
TRBJ2-1,TRBV10-3,once,TRBD2,15,TGTGCCATCAGTGGTCAAGGCGGGGGGAGCAATGAGCAGTTCTTC,CAISGQGGGSNEQFF
TRBJ2-7,TRBV7-9,many,.,14,TGTGCCAGCAGCCAATTGGACAGTGCCTACGAGCAGTACTTC,CASSQLDSAYEQYF
TRBJ2-3,TRBV3-1,once,.,15,TGTGCCAGCAGCCACTTCCCAGGGAGCACAGATACGCAGTATTTT,CASSHFPGSTDTQYF
TRBJ2-5,TRBV27,few,TRBD1,15,TGTGCCAGCAGTTTCGGACAGGGCACACAAGAGACCCAGTACTTC,CASSFGQGTQETQYF
TRBJ2-1,TRBV9,.,TRBD2,15,TGTGCCAGCAGCGCCCTGCGGGGGGGCGGCAATGAGCAGTTCTTC,CASSALRGGGNEQFF
TRBJ2-7,TRBV5-1,.,TRBD2,15,TGCGCCAGCAGCGTGGCGACTAGCGGGTCCTACGAGCAGTACTTC,CASSVATSGSYEQYF
TRBJ2-7,TRBV6-6,.,TRBD2,14,TGTGCCAGCGAGAGACTAGCGGAGTTCTACGAGCAGTACTTC,CASERLAEFYEQYF
TRBJ2-5,TRBV2,.,.,15,TGTGCCAGCAGCAAGGCCGGGGGTGATAGGGAGACCCAGTACTTC,CASSKAGGDRETQYF
TRBJ1-5,TRBV28,.,.,15,TGTGCCAGCAGAAGCGAAGGGCCTTACAATCAGCCCCAGCATTTT,CASRSEGPYNQPQHF
TRBJ2-1,TRBV11-3,.,TRBD2,17,TGTGCCAGCAGTTCCCGTGCTAGCGGGAGTAAGGACAATGAGCAGTTCTTC,CASSSRASGSKDNEQFF
TRBJ1-6,TRBV10-3,.,TRBD1,14,TGTGCCATCAATCCGGACAGGGGAAATTCACCCCTCCACTTT,CAINPDRGNSPLHF
TRBJ2-1,TRBV5-6,.,TRBD2,17,TGTGCCAGCAGCTCCACGGCACAGCGGGGGCTCTACAATGAGCAGTTCTTC,CASSSTAQRGLYNEQFF
TRBJ2-3,TRBV18,.,.,15,TGTGCCAGCTCACCAATGCAGGGTCTAACAGATACGCAGTATTTT,CASSPMQGLTDTQYF
TRBJ2-1,TRBV20-1,once,TRBD2,20,TGCAGTGCTAGGACGGATGGAGGACTAGCGGGGTTCAGCTCCTACAATGAGCAGTTCTTC,CSARTDGGLAGFSSYNEQFF
TRBJ2-1,TRBV7-8,.,TRBD2,15,TGTGCCAGCACCATTAGGACTAGCGGGGGTGATGAGCAGTTCTTC,CASTIRTSGGDEQFF
TRBJ2-1,TRBV5-6,few,TRBD2,15,TGTGCCAGCCGAATAGGATGGGGACTAGCTAATGAGCAGTTCTTC,CASRIGWGLANEQFF
TRBJ2-7,TRBV12-3/TRBV12-4,.,TRBD1,14,TGTGCCAGCAGGACCCCGGGACAGGGTGGCGAGCAGTACTTC,CASRTPGQGGEQYF
TRBJ1-1,TRBV29-1,.,TRBD1,14,TGCAGCGTGGGTAAGACAGGGTTTGAGGCTGAAGCTTTCTTT,CSVGKTGFEAEAFF